This T cell receptor beta chain was captured by sequencing in a study of human T cells and chemical hapten exposure. Across the study: Weekly diphenylcyclopropenone doses were given to patients' scalps across the approximately 23-week study. Study observations and caveats: TCRs at a frequency above 1 in 1000 stayed unchanged with DPC sensitization. Donors in the study had alopecia, meaning their immune response may differ from healthy people's.

This clonotype came up a few times. Its specificity is unknown. Sample time point: patch test 3, about 24 weeks after DPC sensitization. Treatment here: therapeutic diphenylcyclopropenone sensitization with weekly scalp DPC. Researchers extracted total RNA from unfractionated whole blood. Alopecia patients between 18 and 70 years old and suitable for DPC were used as donors. This CDR3 comprises 13 residues. Germline V gene lookup returns CDR1 MNHEY and CDR2 SVGEGT. The V end lost 2 bases, the J end lost 4 bases, and 6 bases lay between the germline ends. TCRdb re-derived calls from the RACE reads in MiXCR, one entry per CDR3 protein. Of tens of thousands of distinct CDR3 sequences in the sample, over 7.5% were seen once.

The source was whole blood, collected in connection with sensitization to the hapten diphenylcyclopropenone (DPC). This sequence joins TRBV6-2 or TRBV6-3 and TRBJ1-5; D ambiguous. The sequence came from a man between 50 and 59 years old with alopecia areata. Some clones in this sample may be carry-over from other donors' samples. The CDR3 nucleotides read TGTGCCAGCAGTTACATACAGAATCAGCCCCAGCATTTT. The encoded protein is CASSYIQNQPQHF.